This entry features one T cell receptor (beta chain) sequence. Its target is not known. One junction end does not reproduce the germline sequence, and a read error may be involved. This sample also contains other DNA sequences that code for the same CDR3. The sample is drawn from a study of cytotoxic CD8 clonotypes in ibrutinib-treated CLL. Study findings and constraints: Circulating CD8+ T-cell counts were tracked by baseline clonality, which exceeded that of age-matched healthy donors. Progressing patients had sampling times that differed from those of sustained-remission patients.

Looked up from germline, CDR1 is SEHNR and CDR2 is FQNEAQ (reference sequence). This CDR3 has 13 residues. Some clones are missing from TCRdb's copy, which holds only in-frame ones; the method was immunoSEQ multiplex PCR. This table holds tens of thousands of clones, 54% found once. The receptor comes from a human donor with chronic lymphocytic leukemia. The chain combines TRBV7-9 with TRBJ1-2; TRBD1 is a possible D gene (5 bases). This specimen was PBMCs, taken at disease progression, from a patient treated with ibrutinib. The DNA for the CDR3 is TGTGCCAGCAGCCCTAGAGGGACGGATGGCTACACTTTC. Its translation: CASSPRGTDGYTF.